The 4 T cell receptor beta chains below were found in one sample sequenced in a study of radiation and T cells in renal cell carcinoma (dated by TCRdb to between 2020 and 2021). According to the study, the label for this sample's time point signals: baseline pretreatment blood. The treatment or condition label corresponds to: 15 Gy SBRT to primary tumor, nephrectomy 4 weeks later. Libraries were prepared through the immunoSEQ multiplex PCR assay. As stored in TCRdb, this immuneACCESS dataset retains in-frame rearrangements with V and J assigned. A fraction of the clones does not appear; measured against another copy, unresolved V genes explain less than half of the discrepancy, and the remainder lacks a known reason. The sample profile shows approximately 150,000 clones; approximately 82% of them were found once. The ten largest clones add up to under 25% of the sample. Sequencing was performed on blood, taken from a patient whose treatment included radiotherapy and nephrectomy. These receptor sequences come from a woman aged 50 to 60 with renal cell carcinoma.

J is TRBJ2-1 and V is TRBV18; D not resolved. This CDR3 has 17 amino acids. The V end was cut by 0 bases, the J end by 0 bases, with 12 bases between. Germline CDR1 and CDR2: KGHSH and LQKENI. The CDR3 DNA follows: TGTGCCAGCTCACCACCGTACTCGCCGAGCTCCTACAATGAGCAGTTCTTC. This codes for CASSPPYSPSSYNEQFF.

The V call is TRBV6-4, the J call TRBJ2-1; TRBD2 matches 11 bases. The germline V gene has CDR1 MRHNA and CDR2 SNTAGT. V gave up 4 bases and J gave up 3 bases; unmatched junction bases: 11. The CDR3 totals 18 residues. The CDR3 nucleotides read TGTGCCAGCAGTGGCGATGGTAGCGGGAGGGAACACTACAATGAGCAGTTCTTC. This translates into CASSGDGSGREHYNEQFF.

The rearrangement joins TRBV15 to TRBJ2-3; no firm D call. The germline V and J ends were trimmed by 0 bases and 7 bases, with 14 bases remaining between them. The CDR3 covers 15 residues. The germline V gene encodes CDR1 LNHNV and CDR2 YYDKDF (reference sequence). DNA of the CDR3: TGTGCCACCAGCAGAGATAAGGCTAGTACGTATACGCAGTATTTT. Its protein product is CATSRDKASTYTQYF.

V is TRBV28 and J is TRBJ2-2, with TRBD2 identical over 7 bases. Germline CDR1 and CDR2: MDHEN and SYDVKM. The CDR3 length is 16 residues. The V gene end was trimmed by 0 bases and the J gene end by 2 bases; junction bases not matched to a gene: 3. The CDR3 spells CASSLWSGINTGELFF. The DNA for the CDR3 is TGTGCCAGCAGTTTATGGAGCGGGATTAACACCGGGGAGCTGTTTTTT.